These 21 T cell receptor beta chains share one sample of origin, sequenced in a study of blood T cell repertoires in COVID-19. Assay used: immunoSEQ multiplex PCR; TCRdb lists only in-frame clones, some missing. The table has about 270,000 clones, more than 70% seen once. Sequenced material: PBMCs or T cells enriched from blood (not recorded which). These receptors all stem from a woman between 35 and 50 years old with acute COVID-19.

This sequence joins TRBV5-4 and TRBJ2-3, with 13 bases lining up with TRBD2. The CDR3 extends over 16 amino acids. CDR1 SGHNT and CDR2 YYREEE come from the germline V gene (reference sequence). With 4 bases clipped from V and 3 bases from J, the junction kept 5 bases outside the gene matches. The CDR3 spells CASSQGLAGRTDTQYF. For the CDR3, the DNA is TGTGCCAGCAGCCAGGGACTAGCGGGACGGACAGATACGCAGTATTTT.

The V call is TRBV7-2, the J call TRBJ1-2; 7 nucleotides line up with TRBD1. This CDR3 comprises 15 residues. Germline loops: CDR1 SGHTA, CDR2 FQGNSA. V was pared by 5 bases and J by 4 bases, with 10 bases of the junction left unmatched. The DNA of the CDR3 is TGTGCCAGCAGCACCTATACAGGGGATAGCTATGGCTACACCTTC. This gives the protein CASSTYTGDSYGYTF.

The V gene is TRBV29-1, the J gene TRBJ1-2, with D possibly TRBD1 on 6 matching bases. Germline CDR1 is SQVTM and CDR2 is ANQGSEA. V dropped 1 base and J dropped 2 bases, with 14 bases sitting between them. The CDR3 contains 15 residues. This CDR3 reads CSVEAGHHLNYGYTF. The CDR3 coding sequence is TGCAGCGTTGAAGCGGGACACCATCTAAACTATGGCTACACCTTC.

The chain's CDR3 is CASRPGGRNYEQYF. Here the CDR3 DNA reads TGTGCCAGCAGACCGGGAGGACGGAACTACGAGCAGTACTTC. The chain has TRBV28 and TRBJ2-7; TRBD2 agrees at 7 bases. The germline gives CDR1 MDHEN, CDR2 SYDVKM. The junction had 8 bases not matched to a gene; V was cut back by 6 bases and J by 3 bases. The CDR3 has 14 amino acids.

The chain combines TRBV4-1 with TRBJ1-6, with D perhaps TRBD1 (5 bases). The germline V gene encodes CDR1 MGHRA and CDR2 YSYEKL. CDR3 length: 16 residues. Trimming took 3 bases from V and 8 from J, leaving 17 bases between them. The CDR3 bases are TGCGCCAGCAGCCAGACCGCGGGGGGAAATCATTCACCCCTCCACTTT. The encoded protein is CASSQTAGGNHSPLHF.

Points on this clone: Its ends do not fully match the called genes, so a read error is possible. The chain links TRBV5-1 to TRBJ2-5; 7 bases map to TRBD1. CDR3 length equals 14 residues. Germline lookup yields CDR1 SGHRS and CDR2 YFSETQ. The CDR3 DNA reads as TGCGCCAGCAGCTTCGGACAGGCCCAAGACACCCAGTACTTC. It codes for CASSFGQAQDTQYF. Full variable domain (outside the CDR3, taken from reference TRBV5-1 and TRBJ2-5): KAGVTQTPRYLIKTRGQQVTLSCSPISGHRSVSWYQQTPGQGLQFLFEYFSETQRNKGNFPGRFSGRQFSNSRSEMNVSTLELGDSALYLCASSFGQAQDTQYFGPGTRLLVL.

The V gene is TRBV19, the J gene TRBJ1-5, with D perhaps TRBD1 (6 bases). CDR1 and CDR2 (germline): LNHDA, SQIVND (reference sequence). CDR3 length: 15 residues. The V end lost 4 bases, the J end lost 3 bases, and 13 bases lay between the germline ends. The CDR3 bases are TGTGCCAGTAGTAAAGGCAGGGGTACCAATCAGCCCCAGCATTTT. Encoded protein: CASSKGRGTNQPQHF.

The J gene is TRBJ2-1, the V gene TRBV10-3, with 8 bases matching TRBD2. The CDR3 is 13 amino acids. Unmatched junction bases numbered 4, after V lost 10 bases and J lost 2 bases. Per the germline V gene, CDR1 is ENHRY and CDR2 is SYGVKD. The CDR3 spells CATHSGTYNEQFF. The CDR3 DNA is TGTGCCACCCATAGCGGGACCTACAATGAGCAGTTCTTC.

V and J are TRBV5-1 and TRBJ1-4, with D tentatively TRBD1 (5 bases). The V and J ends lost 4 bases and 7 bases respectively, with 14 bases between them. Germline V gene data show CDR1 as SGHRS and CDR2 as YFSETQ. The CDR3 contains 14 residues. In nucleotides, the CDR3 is TGCGCCAGCAGCGTTAGGTCGGGGGGTGAAAAACTGTTTTTT. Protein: CASSVRSGGEKLFF.

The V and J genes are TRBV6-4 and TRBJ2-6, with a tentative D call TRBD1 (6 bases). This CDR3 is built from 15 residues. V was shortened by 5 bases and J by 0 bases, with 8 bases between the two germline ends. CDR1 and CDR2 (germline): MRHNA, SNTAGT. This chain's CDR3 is CASSLRGSGANVLTF. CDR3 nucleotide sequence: TGTGCCAGCAGTCTCAGGGGCTCTGGGGCCAACGTCCTGACTTTC.

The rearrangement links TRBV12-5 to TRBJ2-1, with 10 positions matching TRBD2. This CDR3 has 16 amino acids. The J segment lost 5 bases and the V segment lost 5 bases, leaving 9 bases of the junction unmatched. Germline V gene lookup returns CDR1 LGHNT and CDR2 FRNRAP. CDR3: CASGRSGTSADNEQFF. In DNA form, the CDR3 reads TGTGCTAGTGGTCGCTCCGGGACTAGCGCCGACAATGAGCAGTTCTTC.

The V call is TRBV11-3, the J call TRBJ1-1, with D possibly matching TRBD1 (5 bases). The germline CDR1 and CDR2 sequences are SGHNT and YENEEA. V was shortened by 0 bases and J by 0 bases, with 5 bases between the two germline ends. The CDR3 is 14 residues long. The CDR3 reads CASSLDRVNTEAFF. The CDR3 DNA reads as TGTGCCAGCAGCTTAGACAGGGTGAACACTGAAGCTTTCTTT.

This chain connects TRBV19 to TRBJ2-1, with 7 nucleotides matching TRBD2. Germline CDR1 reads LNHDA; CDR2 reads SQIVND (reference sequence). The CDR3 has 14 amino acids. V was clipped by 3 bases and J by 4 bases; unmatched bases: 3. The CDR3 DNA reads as TGTGCCAGTAGTATTGGACTAGGTTACAATGAGCAGTTCTTC. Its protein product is CASSIGLGYNEQFF.

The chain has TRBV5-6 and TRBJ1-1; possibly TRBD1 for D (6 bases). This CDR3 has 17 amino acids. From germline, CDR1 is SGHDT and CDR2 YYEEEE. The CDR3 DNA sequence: TGTGCGATCCAGCTTACCACAGGGTCCTCCATGAACACTGAAGCTTTCTTT. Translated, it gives CAIQLTTGSSMNTEAFF.

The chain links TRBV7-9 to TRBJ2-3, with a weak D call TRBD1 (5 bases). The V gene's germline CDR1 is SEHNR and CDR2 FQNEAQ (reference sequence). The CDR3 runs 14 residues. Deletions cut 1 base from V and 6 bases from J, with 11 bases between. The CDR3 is CASSLGRGSDTQYF. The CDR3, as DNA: TGTGCCAGCAGCTTAGGTAGGGGTAGTGATACGCAGTATTTT.

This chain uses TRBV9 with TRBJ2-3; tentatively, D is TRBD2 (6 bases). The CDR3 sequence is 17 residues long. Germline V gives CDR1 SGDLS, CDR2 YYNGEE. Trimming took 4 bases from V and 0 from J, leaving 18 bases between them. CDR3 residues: CASSYNRAGTSTDTQYF. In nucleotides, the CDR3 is TGTGCCAGCAGCTACAATCGGGCAGGGACTAGCACAGATACGCAGTATTTT.

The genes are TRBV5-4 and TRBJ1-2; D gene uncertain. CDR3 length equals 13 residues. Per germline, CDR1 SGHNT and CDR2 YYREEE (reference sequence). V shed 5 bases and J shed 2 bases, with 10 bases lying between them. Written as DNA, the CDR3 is TGTGCCAGCAGTGTGGGCGCCAACTATGGCTACACCTTC. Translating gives CASSVGANYGYTF.

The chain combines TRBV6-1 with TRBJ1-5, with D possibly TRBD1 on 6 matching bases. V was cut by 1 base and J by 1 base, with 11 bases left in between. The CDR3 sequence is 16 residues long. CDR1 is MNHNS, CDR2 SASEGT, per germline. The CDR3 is CASSEGGPRSNQPQHF. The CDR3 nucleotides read TGTGCCAGCAGTGAAGGGGGGCCCCGCAGCAATCAGCCCCAGCATTTT.

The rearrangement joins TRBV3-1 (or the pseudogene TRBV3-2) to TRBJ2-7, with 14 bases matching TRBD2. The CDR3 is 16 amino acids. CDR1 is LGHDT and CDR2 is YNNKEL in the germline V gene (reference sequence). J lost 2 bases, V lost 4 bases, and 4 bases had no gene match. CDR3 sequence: CASSRPGLAGAYEQYF. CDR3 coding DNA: TGTGCCAGCAGCCGACCGGGACTAGCGGGAGCCTACGAGCAGTACTTC.

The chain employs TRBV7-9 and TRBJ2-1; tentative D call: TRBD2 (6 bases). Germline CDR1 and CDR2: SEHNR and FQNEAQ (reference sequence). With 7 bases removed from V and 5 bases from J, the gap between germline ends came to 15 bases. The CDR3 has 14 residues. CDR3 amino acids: CASKNGSRDNEQFF. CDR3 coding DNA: TGTGCCAGCAAGAACGGGAGTCGGGACAATGAGCAGTTCTTC. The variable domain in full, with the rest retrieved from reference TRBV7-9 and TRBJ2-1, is DTGVSQNPRHKITKRGQNVTFRCDPISEHNRLYWYRQTLGQGPEFLTYFQNEAQLEKSRLLSDRFSAERPKGSFSTLEIQRTEQGDSAMYLCASKNGSRDNEQFFGPGTRLTVL.

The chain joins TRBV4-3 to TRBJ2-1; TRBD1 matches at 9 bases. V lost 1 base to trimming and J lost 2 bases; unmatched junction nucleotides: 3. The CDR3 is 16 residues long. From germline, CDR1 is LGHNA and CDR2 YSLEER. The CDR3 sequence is CASSQGTGDTYNEQFF. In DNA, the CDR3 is TGCGCCAGCAGCCAAGGGACAGGGGACACCTACAATGAGCAGTTCTTC.